This T cell receptor (beta chain) was recovered during a study of graft-versus-host responses after intestinal transplantation. At the level of the study: Recipients received multivisceral, liver-intestinal, or isolated intestinal transplants.

Clones were read by immunoSEQ multiplex PCR, and TCRdb kept only the in-frame ones, dropping some. Altogether 95,000 to 110,000 clones are present, approximately 93% being singletons, with the ten largest covering around 1.2%. Study conclusions and caveats: The highest levels of circulating GvH clones went along with early declines in HvG clones after transplant. Detection of GvH clones occurred in recipient marrow, and some had their first appearance in ileum or blood. Patients who carried graft-donor T cell macrochimerism also had high graft-versus-host to host-versus-graft clonal ratios in their allografts.

Points on this clone: What it recognizes is unknown.

Germline trimming cut 4 bases from V and 7 bases from J; bases unmatched to any gene: 8. Germline lookup yields CDR1 PRHDT and CDR2 FYEKMQ (reference sequence). The CDR3 consists of 14 residues. The source is a human donor who received an intestinal transplant. The V call is TRBV13, the J call TRBJ2-7; the match to TRBD2 covers 9 bases. The starting material was unstimulated CD8+ T cells sorted from spleen or lymph node cells, obtained before intestinal transplant. This CDR3 reads CASSWGLAPGEQYF. Written as DNA, the CDR3 is TGTGCCAGCAGCTGGGGACTAGCCCCTGGGGAGCAGTACTTC.